This T cell receptor (beta chain) is from a study of cytomegalovirus exposure and HLA in healthy donors. Notes on the study in general: Immune exposure information available was restricted to CMV serostatus. The CMV antigen specificity of a few CMV-associated chains was confirmed through in vitro analysis. Altogether, more than 150 TCR beta chains were recorded as cytomegalovirus-associated.

The PCR had 60 Vbeta and 13 Jbeta primers. Sequenced by immunoSEQ multiplex PCR; TCRdb stores in-frame clones only, minus some. The data hold 140,000 to 150,000 clones, with about four fifths observed a single time. To note about this clone: The antigen remains unidentified.

The CDR3 has 15 amino acids. CDR1 is SGHRS and CDR2 is YFSETQ in the germline V gene. Trimming pared 0 bases from V and 6 bases from J, leaving 13 bases between. This rearrangement joins TRBV5-1 to TRBJ2-1, with TRBD1 as a possible D gene (5 bases). Sequencing input: PBMCs. This receptor was taken from a woman younger than 30 in good health and CMV-seropositive. The CDR3 DNA sequence: TGCGCCAGCAGCTTGGGACAGAGGACCACCAATGAGCAGTTCTTC. It specifies CASSLGQRTTNEQFF.